The TCR beta chain described here comes from a study of technical replicates of blood from a handful of donors. TCRdb's table, derived via immunoSEQ multiplex PCR, lists solely in-frame clones and lacks some. The sample holds fewer than 45,000 clones, around 96% seen once. Germline loops: CDR1 LNHDA, CDR2 SQIVND (reference sequence). This CDR3 has 11 residues. V was shortened by 9 bases and J by 5 bases, with 8 bases between the two germline ends. The TCR comes from a human donor in good health. V and J are TRBV19 and TRBJ1-5; D is unclear. Material for sequencing was T cells isolated from PBMCs. This CDR3 reads CASGLYQPQHF. Written as DNA, the CDR3 is TGTGCCAGCGGACTCTATCAGCCCCAGCATTTT.